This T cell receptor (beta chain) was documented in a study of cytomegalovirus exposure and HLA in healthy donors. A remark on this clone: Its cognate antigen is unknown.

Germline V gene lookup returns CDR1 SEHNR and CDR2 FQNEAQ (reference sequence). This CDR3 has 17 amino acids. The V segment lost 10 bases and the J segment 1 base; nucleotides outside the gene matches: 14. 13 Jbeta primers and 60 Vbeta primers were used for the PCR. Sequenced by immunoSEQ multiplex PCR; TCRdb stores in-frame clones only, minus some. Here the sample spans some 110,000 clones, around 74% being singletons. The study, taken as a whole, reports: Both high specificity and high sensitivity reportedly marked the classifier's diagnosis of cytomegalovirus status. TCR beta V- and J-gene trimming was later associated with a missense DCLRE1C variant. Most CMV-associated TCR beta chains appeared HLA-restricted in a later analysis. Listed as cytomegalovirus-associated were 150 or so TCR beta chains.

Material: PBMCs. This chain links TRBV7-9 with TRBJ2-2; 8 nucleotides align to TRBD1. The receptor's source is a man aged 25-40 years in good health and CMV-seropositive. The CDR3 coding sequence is TGTGCCACCCGGTTGGTTTCCGGGACAGGGAACACCGGGGAGCTGTTTTTT. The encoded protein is CATRLVSGTGNTGELFF.